A selection of T cell receptor beta chains follows, all from one sample in a study of T cells in Graves' hyperthyroidism and ophthalmopathy. TCRdb re-called the multiplex PCR reads with MiXCR, one entry per CDR3 protein. Among more than 550,000 distinct CDR3 sequences listed, 17% were seen once. Sequencing was carried out using blood. These receptors came from a man aged 50-59 years with Graves' hyperthyroidism. Both conserved end residues are part of each CDR3. Each record gives: D gene, V gene, clone size, CDR3 protein. The D gene is left open where the match is weak. A row's size may be missing; if present it is once, few, many or a size class.

>TRBD2|TRBV7-9|many
CASSSTSGRAWDEQFF
>TRBD2|TRBV5-1|.
CASTAGGSIAYEQYF
>TRBD1|TRBV18|.
CASSPSVDRATEAFF
>TRBD2|TRBV2|many
CASRGGSGSSYNEQFF
>.|TRBV2|many
CASSVRNEQFF
>TRBD2|TRBV20-1|.
CSASPAGGPNEQFF
>.|TRBV5-1|many
CASSLAQLNTEAFF
>.|TRBV10-1|few
CASSESSSYNEQFF
>TRBD1|TRBV4-1|.
CASSQRPDRYERHYGYTF
>.|TRBV3-1|once
CASSQGFTDTQYF
>.|TRBV4-1|.
CASSQAPGGMVNNEQFF
>.|TRBV5-5|.
CASSLFSWNTEAFF
>.|TRBV6-2/TRBV6-3|many
CASSYLGAYTEAFF
>.|TRBV20-1|few
CSALDRIMNTEAFF
>.|TRBV28|many
CASSRTVPYYEQYF
>TRBD2|TRBV6-2/TRBV6-3|.
CASSTLLAGPETQYF
>TRBD2|TRBV28|many
CASSSWTRAGYNEQFF
>TRBD1|TRBV20-1|.
CSANPGDSELYTF
>TRBD1|TRBV7-7|.
CASSNRGRGDTQYF
>TRBD2|TRBV24-1|.
CATSRGGAGGYYNEQFF
>TRBD1|TRBV6-5|many
CASSYALGQGMYGYTF
>.|TRBV28|many
CASSLTGPLNTEAFF
>.|TRBV29-1|few
CSVKSRGPNEKLFF
>TRBD1|TRBV19|.
CASSRDRGFSYEQYF
>TRBD2|TRBV13|few
CASSRHRGLAGRTGNNEQFF
>TRBD1|TRBV30|few
CAFRDRGYYGYTF
>.|TRBV10-1|.
CASSESQTYNEQFF
>.|TRBV28|many
CASSPSGRRNYGYTF
>.|TRBV6-1|few
CASSEGRGDDEQFF
>.|TRBV28|many
CASTPGNTIYF
>.|TRBV6-1|many
CASSQTGSYTDTQYF
>TRBD1|TRBV5-1|.
CASSWSLQGALGEQYF
>.|TRBV6-7|.
CASSYYRAYEQYF
>TRBD1|TRBV7-3|many
CASSSGQGADTQYF
>.|TRBV4-1|.
CASSQITGPREGQYF
>.|TRBV2|.
CASSEGDSAFF
>TRBD1|TRBV27|few
CASALTSHRGRATEAFF
>TRBD1|TRBV12-3/TRBV12-4|.
CASRPNSGGGHTEAFF
>.|TRBV7-2|many
CASSLGQRSDTQYF
>.|TRBV29-1|many
CSVEDAETYEQYF
>.|TRBV29-1|few
CSTRRDGSYGYTF
>TRBD2|TRBV7-6|.
CASSLVGVGLAGGTYNEQFF
>.|TRBV6-6|few
CASSYSRRGLNTEAFF
>.|TRBV6-1|many
CASSFLLRTTDTQYF
>TRBD2|TRBV20-1|many
CSARGLAGAPARTDTQYF
>TRBD2|TRBV28|many
CASSLGLAGTEQYF
>.|TRBV15|.
CATSKLGIEQYF
>TRBD1|TRBV28|.
CASQTFRDRDLGEQFF
>TRBD1|TRBV7-9|many
CASSSATGIYYNEQFF